This entry lists 27 T cell receptor beta chains sequenced from one sample in a study of cytomegalovirus exposure and HLA in healthy donors. Sequencing was performed with immunoSEQ multiplex PCR; in TCRdb, only in-frame clones are kept and a portion is missing. The data contain roughly 60,000 clones, 95% of them singletons. Sequenced input: PBMCs. These receptors all come from a woman aged 18-29 years in good health and CMV-seropositive.

This clone was detected only a few times. This rearrangement joins TRBV4-2 to TRBJ2-2, with 8 bases fitting TRBD1. V lost 2 bases, J lost 7 bases, and 3 bases stayed unmatched. There are 14 residues in the CDR3. Germline CDR1 reads LGHNA; CDR2 reads YNFKEQ. Written as DNA, the CDR3 is TGTGCCAGCAGCCAACGGACAGGGTACGGGGAGCTGTTTTTT. This gives the protein CASSQRTGYGELFF.

The J gene is TRBJ2-1, the V gene TRBV9, with 11 positions matching TRBD2. CDR3 size: 17 residues. The germline V gene encodes CDR1 SGDLS and CDR2 YYNGEE. Trimming removed 0 bases from V and 8 bases from J; junction bases left unmatched: 10. CDR3 sequence: CASSVALAGGIRDEQFF. The CDR3, as DNA: TGTGCCAGCAGCGTAGCTCTAGCGGGGGGTATTAGGGATGAGCAGTTCTTC.

The genes are TRBV19 and TRBJ1-4; D unresolved. The length of the CDR3 is 14 residues. Trimming left V 5 bases short and J 0 bases short, with 7 bases between. Germline V lookup: CDR1 LNHDA, CDR2 SQIVND (reference sequence). The CDR3 nucleotides are TGTGCCAGTAGTTTTGCGTCAACTAATGAAAAACTGTTTTTT. Translation: CASSFASTNEKLFF.

The CDR3 loop is CASSLAGAEETQYF. CDR3 DNA: TGTGCCAGCAGCTTAGCGGGAGCGGAAGAGACCCAGTACTTC. The rearrangement links TRBV13 to TRBJ2-5; TRBD2 is a possible D gene (6 bases). In germline, CDR1 is PRHDT, CDR2 FYEKMQ (reference sequence). The CDR3 is 14 amino acids. V was shortened by 1 base and J by 3 bases, with 9 bases between the two germline ends.

This clone was seen only once. V and J are TRBV4-3 and TRBJ2-4, with 12 bases aligning to TRBD2. Germline assignment: CDR1 LGHNA and CDR2 YSLEER. The length of the CDR3 is 19 residues. The junction had 15 bases not matched to a gene; V was cut back by 0 bases and J by 9 bases. The CDR3 protein is CASSQDMTSGGSVIGIQYF. Here the CDR3 DNA reads TGCGCCAGCAGCCAAGATATGACTAGCGGGGGATCAGTCATAGGCATTCAGTACTTC.

The CDR3 loop is CASSPGTSGGLAQYF. The CDR3 DNA follows: TGTGCCAGCAGTCCTGGGACTAGCGGGGGTTTGGCCCAGTACTTC. V is TRBV27 and J is TRBJ2-5; 14 bases agree with TRBD2. V dropped 5 bases and J dropped 9; count of bases not matched to a gene: 8. Germline values: CDR1 MNHEY, CDR2 SMNVEV (reference sequence). This CDR3 comprises 15 residues.

The chain uses TRBV10-3 and TRBJ1-2; 8 positions agree with TRBD1. The CDR3 runs 14 residues. Trimming took 10 bases from V and 8 from J; bases not matched to a gene: 15. Germline V lookup: CDR1 ENHRY, CDR2 SYGVKD. In DNA, the CDR3 is TGTGCCACCTCTCCGCGGACAGGGAATGCCGGCTACACCTTC. Translated, it gives CATSPRTGNAGYTF.

The chain carries TRBV28 and TRBJ1-4; the match to TRBD1 covers 7 bases. The CDR3 is made up of 16 amino acids. In germline, CDR1 is MDHEN, CDR2 SYDVKM. Trimming took 6 bases from V and 0 from J; bases not matched to a gene: 7. DNA for the CDR3: TGTGCCAGCAGAACACATGGACAGGCAACTAATGAAAAACTGTTTTTT. Protein product: CASRTHGQATNEKLFF.

V is TRBV28 and J is TRBJ2-1; TRBD2 is a possible D gene (6 bases). V lost 2 bases, J lost 4 bases, and 30 bases lay in between. CDR1 is MDHEN and CDR2 is SYDVKM in the germline V gene. The CDR3 has 21 residues. CDR3: CASSLVWRGMAGIILYNEQFF. The DNA for the CDR3 is TGTGCCAGCAGTTTAGTTTGGCGGGGAATGGCCGGGATTATCTTATACAATGAGCAGTTCTTC.

The table lists this clone with a count of one. The chain links TRBV28 to TRBJ1-6, with D possibly TRBD1 on 5 matching bases. This CDR3 is 15 amino acids long. The germline V gene encodes CDR1 MDHEN and CDR2 SYDVKM. Trimming removed 7 bases at V and 0 bases at J, with 10 bases between. The chain's CDR3 is CASKRGDSYNSPLHF. DNA of the CDR3: TGTGCCAGCAAGCGGGGGGACTCCTATAATTCACCCCTCCACTTT.

The CDR3 protein is CASSLFFASNQPQHF. The CDR3 nucleotides read TGTGCCAGCAGCCTATTCTTTGCCAGCAATCAGCCCCAGCATTTT. This chain links TRBV2 with TRBJ1-5; D not resolved. The CDR3 contains 15 residues. V lost 6 bases and J lost 1, with 13 bases in between. The germline gives CDR1 SNHLY, CDR2 FYNNEI.

V usage is TRBV4-3 and J usage is TRBJ1-2; D is unclear. Trimming took off 1 base at V and 4 bases at J, with 16 bases between the two ends. The CDR3 is 16 amino acids. Germline lookup yields CDR1 LGHNA and CDR2 YSLEER. The CDR3 here is CASSQGAGLRGYGYTF. The CDR3 nucleotides read TGCGCCAGCAGCCAAGGGGCCGGGCTCCGGGGCTATGGCTACACCTTC.

Here the CDR3 DNA reads TGTGCCAGCAGCCAAGATCCCTCCGACAGCCCGCCACGCACAGATACGCAGTATTTT. Its protein product is CASSQDPSDSPPRTDTQYF. V gene TRBV4-2 combines with J gene TRBJ2-3, with a possible D match to TRBD1 (5 bases). The V end lost 0 bases, the J end lost 1 base, and 20 bases lay between the germline ends. The length of the CDR3 is 19 residues. CDR1 and CDR2 (germline): LGHNA, YNFKEQ.

CDR3 bases: TGTGCCAGCAGGACCGGGACAGGAGCCTACGAGCAGTACTTC. It translates to CASRTGTGAYEQYF. The chain recombines TRBV27 with TRBJ2-7; 8 bases match TRBD1. V lost 6 bases to trimming and J lost 2 bases; unmatched junction nucleotides: 6. The CDR3 runs to 14 residues. The germline gives CDR1 MNHEY, CDR2 SMNVEV (reference sequence).

The chain carries TRBV6-5 and TRBJ2-3, with 7 positions matching TRBD2. There are 15 residues in the CDR3. Germline values: CDR1 MNHEY, CDR2 SVGAGI. V lost 2 bases to trimming and J lost 2 bases; unmatched junction nucleotides: 4. CDR3 bases: TGTGCCAGCAGTTACGCGGGGGAGTCCACAGATACGCAGTATTTT. This encodes CASSYAGESTDTQYF.

The chain links TRBV10-3 to TRBJ2-3, with TRBD2 identical over 7 bases. Losses at the gene ends were 8 bases for V and 4 bases for J; bases not matched to a gene: 6. CDR3 length equals 13 residues. Germline V gives CDR1 ENHRY, CDR2 SYGVKD. In nucleotides, the CDR3 is TGTGCCATCGGTGGGGGGGGACCAGATACGCAGTATTTT. Translation gives CAIGGGGPDTQYF.

The chain joins TRBV6-6 to TRBJ1-4, with a possible D match to TRBD1 (6 bases). V dropped 6 bases and J dropped 3 bases, with 14 bases sitting between them. This CDR3 region has 15 residues. Germline assignment: CDR1 MNHNY and CDR2 SVGAGI (reference sequence). This CDR3 reads CASSPTGNANEKLFF. DNA of the CDR3: TGTGCCAGCAGCCCTACAGGGAATGCTAATGAAAAACTGTTTTTT.

The chain carries TRBV5-4 and TRBJ2-3, with D possibly matching TRBD2 (6 bases). The V gene's germline CDR1 is SGHNT and CDR2 YYREEE (reference sequence). Trimming removed 0 bases from V and 2 bases from J, with 13 bases in between. This CDR3 spans 16 amino acids. In nucleotides, the CDR3 is TGTGCCAGCAGCTTGGGGAATGGCGGGACCACAGATACGCAGTATTTT. Encoded protein: CASSLGNGGTTDTQYF.

V and J are TRBV6-1 and TRBJ1-2; maybe TRBD1 (5 bases). This CDR3 is built from 13 residues. Trimming pared 6 bases from V and 3 bases from J, leaving 11 bases between. The germline gives CDR1 MNHNS, CDR2 SASEGT. The CDR3 bases are TGTGCCAGCAGGGTGACAGAAGACTATGGCTACACCTTC. This translates into CASRVTEDYGYTF.

This rearrangement joins TRBV11-2 to TRBJ2-7, with 7 bases matching TRBD1. V shed 2 bases, J shed 5 bases, and the junction held 9 bases outside the gene matches. Looked up from germline, CDR1 is SGHAT and CDR2 is FQNNGV. This CDR3 spans 15 amino acids. This CDR3 is CASSLFGQGEDEQYF. In nucleotides, the CDR3 is TGTGCCAGCAGCTTATTCGGTCAGGGGGAAGACGAGCAGTACTTC.

J is TRBJ2-5 and V is TRBV6-5; 13 bases are a match to TRBD2. Germline CDR1 reads MNHEY; CDR2 reads SVGAGI. The CDR3 contains 15 residues. The V and J ends lost 11 bases and 4 bases, in that order; junction bases with no gene match: 10. CDR3 coding DNA: TGTGCCGTACAGACTAGCGGGGGGCGGACAGAGACCCAGTACTTC. This translates into CAVQTSGGRTETQYF.

The gene calls are TRBV7-9 and TRBJ2-3; TRBD2 might be the D (6 bases). In germline, CDR1 is SEHNR, CDR2 FQNEAQ (reference sequence). This CDR3 is built from 14 residues. Trimming pared 2 bases from V and 4 bases from J, leaving 10 bases between. The DNA for the CDR3 is TGTGCCAGCAGCTTAACGGGGACTGCAGATACGCAGTATTTT. It yields the protein CASSLTGTADTQYF.

This chain uses TRBV7-9 with TRBJ1-4; D not certain. In germline, CDR1 is SEHNR, CDR2 FQNEAQ (reference sequence). Trimming cost V 5 bases and J 5 bases, with 12 bases left between them. The CDR3 extends over 14 amino acids. The CDR3 coding sequence is TGTGCCAGCAGCGTCGTCGGGATCAATGAAAAACTGTTTTTT. Protein sequence: CASSVVGINEKLFF.

The rearrangement uses TRBV28 and TRBJ2-5, with TRBD2 as a possible D gene (6 bases). Looked up from germline, CDR1 is MDHEN and CDR2 is SYDVKM. The CDR3 has 18 amino acids. V lost 6 bases and J 5 bases, leaving 28 bases between the germline ends. CDR3 nucleotide sequence: TGTGCCAGCAGACAAACACTCCGGGAGACAACCGAGGGGGAGACCCAGTACTTC. Its translation: CASRQTLRETTEGETQYF.

This sequence joins TRBV19 and TRBJ2-3; D not certain. The CDR3 length is 11 residues. V was shortened by 10 bases and J by 0 bases, with 5 bases between the two germline ends. Germline V CDR1 and CDR2: LNHDA, SQIVND (reference sequence). The DNA of the CDR3 is TGTGCCACGAGGAGCACAGATACGCAGTATTTT. Amino acid sequence: CATRSTDTQYF.

This rearrangement joins TRBV7-9 to TRBJ1-1; 8 bases agree with TRBD1. The CDR3 extends over 16 amino acids. Germline CDR1 and CDR2: SEHNR and FQNEAQ (reference sequence). V lost 5 bases and J lost 5; bases outside the gene matches: 13. Written as DNA, the CDR3 is TGTGCCAGCAGCCCACGGACAGGGTATTTGGAAACTGAAGCTTTCTTT. Amino acids: CASSPRTGYLETEAFF. Variable domain in full (rest from reference TRBV7-9 and TRBJ1-1): DTGVSQNPRHKITKRGQNVTFRCDPISEHNRLYWYRQTLGQGPEFLTYFQNEAQLEKSRLLSDRFSAERPKGSFSTLEIQRTEQGDSAMYLCASSPRTGYLETEAFFGQGTRLTVV.

The chain joins TRBV5-8 to TRBJ1-1, with no clear D. The length of the CDR3 is 14 residues. Trimming took off 6 bases at V and 5 bases at J, with 17 bases between the two ends. CDR1 is SGHTS and CDR2 is YDEGEE in the germline V gene. The CDR3 spells CASILAFLDTEAFF. For the CDR3, the DNA is TGTGCCAGCATCTTAGCCTTCTTAGATACTGAAGCTTTCTTT.